This section outlines one TCR beta chain sequence together with its context. Antigen: not known. The TCR beta CDR3 regions underwent amplification using RNA transcripts as the source. First-round RT-PCR of the TCR CDR3 relied on the HTBI primer set. TCRdb re-derived calls from the multiplex PCR reads in MiXCR, one entry per CDR3 protein. Of nearly 750,000 distinct CDR3 sequences in the sample, around a third were seen once. The CDR3 has 13 residues. The V end was cut by 0 bases, the J end by 11 bases, with 10 bases between. Germline CDR1 LGHNA, CDR2 YSLEER. The sample comes from a study of T cells in Graves' hyperthyroidism and ophthalmopathy. Findings and caveats of the study: It was a median around 6 months before onset that the model predicted ophthalmopathy. Expanded thyroid clonotypes (above 0.001) were mostly also found in blood.

If no ophthalmopathy progression occurred within 18 months, Graves' hyperthyroidism was stable. The V call is TRBV4-3, the J call TRBJ1-4, with D perhaps TRBD1 (6 bases). This sequence was found in a woman in her forties with Graves' hyperthyroidism. Sequenced: blood. The CDR3 is CASSQETGRKLFF. CDR3 coding DNA: TGCGCCAGCAGCCAAGAAACAGGGCGGAAACTGTTTTTT.